Here is one TCR beta chain with its context. The data were obtained in a study of T cell responses to AZD1222 COVID-19 vaccine. Trimming removed 5 bases from V and 1 base from J, with 11 bases in between. Looked up from germline, CDR1 is SNHLY and CDR2 is FYNNEI. The CDR3 sequence is 14 residues long. The repertoire was sequenced with immunoSEQ multiplex PCR; TCRdb's copy has only in-frame clones and lacks some. The table lists approximately 100,000 clones, over 85% of them singletons. The J gene is TRBJ1-1, the V gene TRBV2; D is uncertain. The sample consisted of peripheral blood, taken on day 0 of AZD1222 vaccination. The sequence derives from an adult in good health. For the CDR3, the DNA is TGTGCCAGCAGTCGAGGACGGAAGAACACTGAAGCTTTCTTT. Its protein is CASSRGRKNTEAFF.